This T cell receptor (beta chain) was captured by sequencing in a study of blood T cell repertoires in COVID-19. About the research overall: T cells, B-cell-depleted T cells, or PBMCs provided the cDNA or gDNA that served as material.

How the authors handled the data: Cell counts per sample came from amplifying reference gene primers. The protocol was immunoSEQ multiplex PCR, while the TCRdb copy is restricted to in-frame clones and leaves out a portion. V, J and clone size are those of that table, while D and trimming were read from the DNA. The sample carries approximately 300,000 clones, 70% to 90% recorded once. Self-reported history from a screening survey and questionnaire set each donor's cohort. Two negative PCRs, clearance, or symptom resolution had been documented for recovered Cohort 3 donors. This CDR3 is 12 amino acids long. V lost 10 bases and J 3 bases, leaving 13 bases between the germline ends. Germline V gene lookup returns CDR1 SNHLY and CDR2 FYNNEI.

The source material was PBMCs or T cells enriched from blood (not recorded which). This chain uses TRBV2 with TRBJ2-7; D uncertain. This receptor was identified in a woman under 40 who had recovered from COVID-19. CDR3 loop: CATSTNLYEQYF. In nucleotides, the CDR3 is TGTGCCACTTCGACAAACCTCTACGAGCAGTACTTC.